The clone carrying this T cell receptor (beta chain) was found many times. Its antigen is unknown. Per germline, CDR1 ENHRY and CDR2 SYGVKD. V lost 6 bases to trimming and J lost 2 bases, with 12 bases between them. This CDR3 is built from 14 residues. This record comes from a study of CD8 T cells in ankylosing spondylitis. Scientists made TCR beta libraries using quantitative 5'-RACE with molecular barcodes. Each CDR3 protein gets one entry after TCRdb re-called the 5' RACE reads with MiXCR. The repertoire holds 150,000 or so distinct CDR3 sequences, approximately 10% seen once, with 25% to 30% in the top ten. Study findings and constraints: Significantly higher representation of disease-linked clones was reported for matched ankylosing spondylitis synovial fluid. Several highly homologous variants formed a TCR beta motif that appeared characteristic of ankylosing spondylitis blood.

The sample was blood, either unsorted or a sorted T cell fraction (not recorded which). This TCR derives from a male donor with ankylosing spondylitis or in good health (not recorded which). The chain carries TRBV10-3 and TRBJ2-3; no clear D gene. CDR3 residues: CAIRSGPSTDTQYF. The CDR3, as DNA: TGTGCCATCAGATCCGGGCCTTCCACAGATACGCAGTATTTT.